One sample yielded the 24 T cell receptor beta chains listed below, sequenced in a study of Tregs in tolerant kidney transplant recipients. Assay used: immunoSEQ multiplex PCR; TCRdb lists only in-frame clones, some missing. The data show about 83,000 clones, with 95% to 98% seen just once and 0.56% held by the top ten. The source was CD4+ T cells from blood, collected before the transplant. The receptors were sampled from a human donor who received a combined kidney and bone marrow transplant.

This rearrangement joins TRBV11-3 to TRBJ2-5, with D unresolved. V was pared by 0 bases and J by 4 bases, with 12 bases between. This CDR3 region has 15 residues. The germline gives CDR1 SGHNT, CDR2 YENEEA. The CDR3 loop is CASSLDGLDGETQYF. Here the CDR3 DNA reads TGTGCCAGCAGCTTAGATGGCCTCGATGGAGAGACCCAGTACTTC.

The chain is built from TRBV27 and TRBJ1-5; D is unresolved. The V gene's germline CDR1 is MNHEY and CDR2 SMNVEV (reference sequence). The CDR3 is 12 residues long. Trimming took 6 bases from V and 3 from J, leaving 6 bases between them. CDR3 DNA: TGTGCCAGCAGCCGGTCCAATCAGCCCCAGCATTTT. Translating it yields CASSRSNQPQHF.

In this sample, this clone turned up once. The V call is TRBV5-4, the J call TRBJ2-3, with D possibly TRBD2 on 5 matching bases. Trimming stripped 4 bases from V and 1 base from J, with 13 bases between. CDR1 and CDR2 (germline): SGHNT, YYREEE (reference sequence). The length of the CDR3 is 15 residues. DNA of the CDR3: TGTGCCAGCAGCGCGGGTCCCTCACGCACAGATACGCAGTATTTT. It yields the protein CASSAGPSRTDTQYF. Filled out from reference TRBV5-4 and TRBJ2-3, the complete variable domain reads ETGVTQSPTHLIKTRGQQVTLRCSSQSGHNTVSWYQQALGQGPQFIFQYYREEENGRGNFPPRFSGLQFPNYSSELNVNALELDDSALYLCASSAGPSRTDTQYFGPGTRLTVL.

This chain links TRBV7-9 with TRBJ2-1; 10 bases map to TRBD2. The germline V gene encodes CDR1 SEHNR and CDR2 FQNEAQ (reference sequence). J was trimmed by 14 bases and V by 5 bases; bases with no gene match: 9. CDR3 size: 13 residues. The CDR3 coding sequence is TGTGCCAGCAGCGCCCAATCCGGGACTAGCGAGTTCTTC. This encodes CASSAQSGTSEFF.

The chain combines TRBV30 with TRBJ1-5; 8 bases align to TRBD1. The CDR3 has 15 amino acids. The germline CDR1 and CDR2 sequences are GTSNPN and SVGIG (reference sequence). V was pared by 2 bases and J by 2 bases, with 5 bases of the junction left unmatched. CDR3 sequence reads: CAWSTGGGGNQPQHF. CDR3 in DNA: TGTGCCTGGAGTACAGGGGGAGGCGGCAATCAGCCCCAGCATTTT.

The V and J genes are TRBV7-2 and TRBJ1-2; tentative D call: TRBD1 (6 bases). Trimming stripped 5 bases from V and 3 bases from J, with 10 bases between. The CDR3 loop spans 13 amino acids. CDR1 SGHTA and CDR2 FQGNSA come from the germline V gene. CDR3 DNA sequence: TGTGCCAGCAGCACCAGACAGGACTATGGCTACACCTTC. This codes for CASSTRQDYGYTF.

J is TRBJ1-5 and V is TRBV5-6, with 7 nucleotides matching TRBD1. J gave up 6 bases and V 0 bases, and 3 bases lay outside the gene matches. Germline loops: CDR1 SGHDT, CDR2 YYEEEE. The CDR3 length is 14 residues. In DNA, the CDR3 is TGTGCCAGCAGCTTGGACAGGGGTAGTCAGCCCCAGCATTTT. This translates into CASSLDRGSQPQHF.

This chain links TRBV19 with TRBJ2-3; 9 nucleotides line up with TRBD1. The CDR3 totals 21 residues. V lost 6 bases and J lost 2; bases outside the gene matches: 24. The germline V gene encodes CDR1 LNHDA and CDR2 SQIVND (reference sequence). CDR3 amino acids: CASRGQGRKRGELGHTDTQYF. The CDR3 DNA follows: TGTGCCAGTAGGGGACAGGGTAGGAAAAGGGGTGAGCTTGGCCACACAGATACGCAGTATTTT.

The genes are TRBV5-1 and TRBJ2-3, with 7 bases matching TRBD1. Germline lookup yields CDR1 SGHRS and CDR2 YFSETQ. The V segment lost 5 bases and the J segment 4 bases; nucleotides outside the gene matches: 7. This CDR3 region has 14 residues. The CDR3 loop is CASRLKGTADTQYF. In DNA, the CDR3 is TGCGCCAGCAGGCTGAAGGGGACAGCAGATACGCAGTATTTT.

The chain uses TRBV4-3 and TRBJ2-5; TRBD2 might be the D (5 bases). V lost 5 bases to trimming and J lost 2 bases, with 15 bases between them. CDR1 is LGHNA and CDR2 is YSLEER in the germline V gene. This CDR3 spans 15 amino acids. DNA for the CDR3: TGCGCCAGCAGCACCCTGGGTAGCGCTCAAGAGACCCAGTACTTC. Residues: CASSTLGSAQETQYF.

The CDR3 region is CASSSTRSGGPYNEQFF. The CDR3 DNA reads as TGTGCCAGCAGTTCGACCCGTAGCGGGGGGCCGTACAATGAGCAGTTCTTC. The chain couples TRBV5-4 to TRBJ2-1; 10 bases match TRBD2. The germline gives CDR1 SGHNT, CDR2 YYREEE (reference sequence). CDR3 length: 17 amino acids. With 5 bases clipped from V and 4 bases from J, the junction kept 12 bases outside the gene matches.

This clone has just one count. The CDR3: CASSLGGQGFGETQYF. CDR3 nucleotides: TGTGCCAGCAGCTTAGGAGGACAGGGTTTCGGAGAGACCCAGTACTTC. The chain joins TRBV11-3 to TRBJ2-5, with 8 bases matching TRBD1. This CDR3 region has 16 residues. With 1 base clipped from V and 4 bases from J, the junction kept 8 bases outside the gene matches. CDR1 is SGHNT and CDR2 is YENEEA in the germline V gene.

This rearrangement joins TRBV7-9 to TRBJ1-1; D possibly corresponds to TRBD1 (5 bases). Trimming stripped 2 bases from V and 1 base from J, with 11 bases between. The CDR3 contains 15 residues. Germline V gene lookup returns CDR1 SEHNR and CDR2 FQNEAQ (reference sequence). The CDR3 region is CASSLRGGGNTEAFF. CDR3 in DNA: TGTGCCAGCAGCTTAAGGGGCGGGGGGAACACTGAAGCTTTCTTT.

The chain is built from TRBV9 and TRBJ2-7, with 12 bases that match TRBD1. V lost 4 bases and J lost 6; bases outside the gene matches: 14. The CDR3 is 17 residues long. The germline CDR1 and CDR2 sequences are SGDLS and YYNGEE. For the CDR3, the DNA is TGTGCCAGCAGCCCCCGATCGTTAGGGACAGGGGGCGTCGAGCAGTACTTC. As protein: CASSPRSLGTGGVEQYF.

The rearrangement links TRBV6-5 to TRBJ2-7; 10 bases align to TRBD2. With V trimmed by 5 bases and J by 6 bases, 4 bases remained unmatched. This CDR3 is built from 13 residues. Germline lookup yields CDR1 MNHEY and CDR2 SVGAGI. The CDR3 sequence is CASSRLAGFEQYF. The CDR3 DNA reads TGTGCCAGCAGTCGACTAGCGGGTTTCGAGCAGTACTTC.

The gene calls are TRBV28 and TRBJ1-1, with 8 nucleotides matching TRBD1. The germline gives CDR1 MDHEN, CDR2 SYDVKM. V was clipped by 8 bases and J by 5 bases; unmatched bases: 10. The CDR3 extends over 14 amino acids. The CDR3 is CASVTGGEVTEAFF. CDR3 nucleotide sequence: TGTGCCAGCGTAACAGGGGGAGAAGTTACTGAAGCTTTCTTT.

J is TRBJ1-2 and V is TRBV7-8; 8 nucleotides match TRBD1. This CDR3 is 17 amino acids long. The trim removed 2 bases at V and 4 bases at J, leaving 12 bases unmatched. CDR1 and CDR2 (germline): SGHVS, FQNEAQ. As DNA, the CDR3 is TGTGCCAGCAGCTTATGGGGACAGGCCCCATCATCCTATGGCTACACCTTC. It specifies CASSLWGQAPSSYGYTF.

The V and J genes are TRBV7-2 and TRBJ1-5, with a possible D match to TRBD1 (5 bases). Trimming took 3 bases from V and 0 from J, leaving 9 bases between them. Germline V gives CDR1 SGHTA, CDR2 FQGNSA. This CDR3 contains 15 residues. CDR3 region: CASSFTGDSNQPQHF. CDR3 DNA sequence: TGTGCCAGCAGCTTTACAGGAGATAGCAATCAGCCCCAGCATTTT.

The J gene is TRBJ2-7, the V gene TRBV30; 7 positions agree with TRBD2. Germline V gives CDR1 GTSNPN, CDR2 SVGIG (reference sequence). This CDR3 is built from 16 residues. The ends lost 1 base at V and 3 bases at J; junction bases unmatched: 12. The chain's CDR3 is CAWSGSGVKRGYEQYF. CDR3 bases: TGTGCCTGGAGTGGCAGCGGGGTCAAGCGGGGCTACGAGCAGTACTTC.

This sequence joins TRBV27 and TRBJ1-2; D perhaps matches TRBD1 (5 bases). The CDR3 consists of 16 residues. Between the trimmed V and J ends, which lost 2 bases and 5 bases, there was a span of 18 bases. The germline CDR1 and CDR2 sequences are MNHEY and SMNVEV (reference sequence). The CDR3 is CASSLGLPGTGYGYTF. For the CDR3, the DNA is TGTGCCAGCAGTTTAGGGTTACCGGGGACTGGGTATGGCTACACCTTC.

This rearrangement joins TRBV28 to TRBJ2-5, with 8 bases matching TRBD1. Germline loops: CDR1 MDHEN, CDR2 SYDVKM. V lost 5 bases to trimming and J lost 3 bases; unmatched junction nucleotides: 5. The CDR3 is made up of 14 amino acids. CDR3 sequence: CASSRSDREETQYF. The CDR3 bases are TGTGCCAGCAGTCGATCGGACAGGGAAGAGACCCAGTACTTC. Variable domain in full (rest from reference TRBV28 and TRBJ2-5): DVKVTQSSRYLVKRTGEKVFLECVQDMDHENMFWYRQDPGLGLRLIYFSYDVKMKEKGDIPEGYSVSREKKERFSLILESASTNQTSMYLCASSRSDREETQYFGPGTRLLVL.

This clone was recorded once. The V gene is TRBV30, the J gene TRBJ2-5, with a weak D call TRBD2 (6 bases). CDR1 is GTSNPN and CDR2 is SVGIG in the germline V gene (reference sequence). The CDR3 has 14 residues. Deletions cut 3 bases from V and 5 bases from J, with 16 bases between. The CDR3 bases are TGTGCCTGGAGGGGTACCGGGACTTGGGAGACCCAGTACTTC. This translates into CAWRGTGTWETQYF.

The chain links TRBV2 to TRBJ1-6, with 7 bases that match TRBD1. Trimming took 8 bases from V and 10 from J; bases not matched to a gene: 14. Germline lookup yields CDR1 SNHLY and CDR2 FYNNEI. This CDR3 has 15 amino acids. The DNA for the CDR3 is TGTGCCAGCGGTGTAGAGGGGGCCTTTATCTCACCCCTCCACTTT. Its translation is CASGVEGAFISPLHF. The full variable domain, in which reference TRBV2 and TRBJ1-6 provide the parts outside the CDR3, is EPEVTQTPSHQVTQMGQEVILRCVPISNHLYFYWYRQILGQKVEFLVSFYNNEISEKSEIFDDQFSVERPDGSNFTLKIRSTKLEDSAMYFCASGVEGAFISPLHFGNGTRLTVT.

The gene calls are TRBV5-1 and TRBJ2-1, with D possibly matching TRBD2 (6 bases). Germline lookup yields CDR1 SGHRS and CDR2 YFSETQ. The V end was cut by 0 bases, the J end by 0 bases, with 10 bases between. The CDR3 is 16 amino acids. The CDR3 protein is CASSLGGVSSYNEQFF. DNA for the CDR3: TGCGCCAGCAGCTTGGGCGGGGTGAGCTCCTACAATGAGCAGTTCTTC.